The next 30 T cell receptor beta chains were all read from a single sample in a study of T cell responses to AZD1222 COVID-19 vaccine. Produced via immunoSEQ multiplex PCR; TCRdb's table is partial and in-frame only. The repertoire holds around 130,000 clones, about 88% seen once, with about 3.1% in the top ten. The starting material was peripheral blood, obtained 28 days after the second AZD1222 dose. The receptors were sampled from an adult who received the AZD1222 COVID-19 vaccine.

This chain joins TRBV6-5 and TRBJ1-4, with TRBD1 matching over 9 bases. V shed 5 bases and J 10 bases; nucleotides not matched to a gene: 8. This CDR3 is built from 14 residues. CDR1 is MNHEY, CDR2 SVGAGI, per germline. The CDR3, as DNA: TGTGCCAGCAGTAGACACGGGACAGGGCCAAAACTGTTTTTT. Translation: CASSRHGTGPKLFF.

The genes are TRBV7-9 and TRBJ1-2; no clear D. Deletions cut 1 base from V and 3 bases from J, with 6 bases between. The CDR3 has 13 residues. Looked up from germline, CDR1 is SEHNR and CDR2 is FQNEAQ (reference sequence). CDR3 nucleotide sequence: TGTGCCAGCAGCTTAGGGCAGGACTATGGCTACACCTTC. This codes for CASSLGQDYGYTF.

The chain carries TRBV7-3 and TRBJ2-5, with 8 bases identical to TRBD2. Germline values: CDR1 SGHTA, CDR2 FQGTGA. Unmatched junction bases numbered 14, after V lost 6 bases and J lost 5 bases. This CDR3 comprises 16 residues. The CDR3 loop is CASSYLPGLAGETQYF. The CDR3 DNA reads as TGTGCCAGCAGTTATTTGCCCGGGCTAGCGGGTGAGACCCAGTACTTC.

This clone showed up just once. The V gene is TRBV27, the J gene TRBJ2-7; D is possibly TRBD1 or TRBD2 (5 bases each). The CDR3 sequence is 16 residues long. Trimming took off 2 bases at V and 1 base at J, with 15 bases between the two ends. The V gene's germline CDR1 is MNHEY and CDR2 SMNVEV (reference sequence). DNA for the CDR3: TGTGCCAGCAGTTTAGGGGGTGGGGCCTATTCCTACGAGCAGTACTTC. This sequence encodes CASSLGGGAYSYEQYF.

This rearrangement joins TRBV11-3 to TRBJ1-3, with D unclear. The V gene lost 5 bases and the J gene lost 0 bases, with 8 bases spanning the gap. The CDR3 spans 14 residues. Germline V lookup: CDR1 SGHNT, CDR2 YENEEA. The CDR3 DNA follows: TGTGCCAGCAGCCTTAGACGCTCTGGAAACACCATATATTTT. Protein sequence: CASSLRRSGNTIYF.

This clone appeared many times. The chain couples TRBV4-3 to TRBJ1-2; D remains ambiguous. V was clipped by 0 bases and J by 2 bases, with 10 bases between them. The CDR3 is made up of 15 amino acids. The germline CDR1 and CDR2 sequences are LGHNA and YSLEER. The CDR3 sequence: CASSQDAGNNYGYTF. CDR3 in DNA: TGCGCCAGCAGCCAAGATGCGGGGAACAACTATGGCTACACCTTC.

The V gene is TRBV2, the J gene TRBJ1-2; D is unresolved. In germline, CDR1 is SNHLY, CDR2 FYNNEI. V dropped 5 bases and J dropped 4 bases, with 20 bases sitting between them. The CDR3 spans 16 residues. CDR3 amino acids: CASSPEITRQVYGYTF. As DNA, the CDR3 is TGTGCCAGCAGTCCCGAAATAACGCGCCAAGTCTATGGCTACACCTTC.

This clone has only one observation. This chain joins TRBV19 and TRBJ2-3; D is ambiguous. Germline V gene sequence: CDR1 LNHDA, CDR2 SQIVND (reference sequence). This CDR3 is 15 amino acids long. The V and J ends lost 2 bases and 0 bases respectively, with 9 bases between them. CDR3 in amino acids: CASSIPGSSTDTQYF. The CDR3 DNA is TGTGCCAGTAGTATACCCGGGTCAAGCACAGATACGCAGTATTTT.

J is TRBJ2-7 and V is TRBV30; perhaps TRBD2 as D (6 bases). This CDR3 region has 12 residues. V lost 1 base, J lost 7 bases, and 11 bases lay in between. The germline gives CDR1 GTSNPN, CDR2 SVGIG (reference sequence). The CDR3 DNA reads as TGTGCCTGGAGTGCTCAGGCGGGGGAGCAGTACTTC. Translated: CAWSAQAGEQYF.

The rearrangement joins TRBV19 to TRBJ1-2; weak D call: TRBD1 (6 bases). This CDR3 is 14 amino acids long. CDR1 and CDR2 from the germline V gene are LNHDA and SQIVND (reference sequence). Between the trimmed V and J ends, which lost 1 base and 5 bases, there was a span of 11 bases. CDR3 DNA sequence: TGTGCCAGTAGTATAGCCCGGACAGCTTATGGCTACACCTTC. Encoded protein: CASSIARTAYGYTF.

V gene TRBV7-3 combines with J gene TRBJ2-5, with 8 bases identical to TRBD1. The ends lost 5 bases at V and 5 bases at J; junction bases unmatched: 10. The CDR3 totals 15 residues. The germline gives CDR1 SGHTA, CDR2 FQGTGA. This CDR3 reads CASSPDRAGWETQYF. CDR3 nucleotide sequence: TGTGCCAGCAGCCCGGACAGGGCGGGATGGGAGACCCAGTACTTC.

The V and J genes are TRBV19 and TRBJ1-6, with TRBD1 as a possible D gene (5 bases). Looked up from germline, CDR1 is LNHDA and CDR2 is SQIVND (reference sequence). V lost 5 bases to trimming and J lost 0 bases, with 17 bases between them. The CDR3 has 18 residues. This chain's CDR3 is CASSVVAGRSSYNSPLHF. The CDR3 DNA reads TGTGCCAGTAGTGTAGTGGCGGGACGGAGCTCCTATAATTCACCCCTCCACTTT.

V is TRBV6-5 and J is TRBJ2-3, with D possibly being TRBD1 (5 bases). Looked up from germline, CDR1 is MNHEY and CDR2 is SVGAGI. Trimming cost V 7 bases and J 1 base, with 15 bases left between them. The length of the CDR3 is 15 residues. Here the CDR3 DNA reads TGTGCCAGCACTGCAATACCCAGGGGCACAGATACGCAGTATTTT. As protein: CASTAIPRGTDTQYF.

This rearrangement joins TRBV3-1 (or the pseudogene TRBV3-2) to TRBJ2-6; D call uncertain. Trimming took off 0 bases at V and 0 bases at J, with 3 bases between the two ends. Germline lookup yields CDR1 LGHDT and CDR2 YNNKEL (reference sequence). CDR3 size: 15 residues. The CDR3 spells CASSQDLSGANVLTF. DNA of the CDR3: TGTGCCAGCAGCCAAGACCTCTCTGGGGCCAACGTCCTGACTTTC.

The CDR3 protein is CASSQDQGLEGYTF. The CDR3 nucleotides read TGTGCCAGCAGCCAAGACCAGGGGTTGGAAGGCTACACCTTC. The chain employs TRBV3-1 (or the pseudogene TRBV3-2) and TRBJ1-2; a weak D match, TRBD1 (6 bases). This CDR3 is 14 amino acids long. Trimming stripped 0 bases from V and 8 bases from J, with 13 bases between. Germline V gives CDR1 LGHDT, CDR2 YNNKEL (reference sequence).

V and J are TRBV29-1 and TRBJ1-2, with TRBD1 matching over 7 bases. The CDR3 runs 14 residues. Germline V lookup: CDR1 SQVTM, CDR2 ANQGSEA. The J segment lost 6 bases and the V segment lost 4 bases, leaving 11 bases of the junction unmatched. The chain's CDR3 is CSVGSGTDLNGYTF. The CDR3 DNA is TGCAGCGTTGGATCCGGGACAGATTTAAATGGCTACACCTTC.

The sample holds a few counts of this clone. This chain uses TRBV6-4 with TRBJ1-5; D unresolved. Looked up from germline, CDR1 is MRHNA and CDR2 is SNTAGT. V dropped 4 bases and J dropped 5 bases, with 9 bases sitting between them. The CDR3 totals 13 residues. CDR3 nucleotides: TGTGCCAGCAGTGTGGAAGAGGATCAGCCCCAGCATTTT. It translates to CASSVEEDQPQHF.

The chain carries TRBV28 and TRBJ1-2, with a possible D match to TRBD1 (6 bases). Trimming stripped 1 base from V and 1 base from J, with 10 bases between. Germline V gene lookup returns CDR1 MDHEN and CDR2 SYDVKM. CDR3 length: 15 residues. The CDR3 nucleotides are TGTGCCAGCAGTTTATCAGGGGAAGGTAACTATGGCTACACCTTC. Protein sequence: CASSLSGEGNYGYTF.

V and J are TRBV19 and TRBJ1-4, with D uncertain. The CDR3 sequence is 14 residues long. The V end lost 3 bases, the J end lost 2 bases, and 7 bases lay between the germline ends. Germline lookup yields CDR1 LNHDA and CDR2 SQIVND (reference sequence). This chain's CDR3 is CASSILITNEKLFF. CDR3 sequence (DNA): TGTGCCAGTAGTATTCTGATCACTAATGAAAAACTGTTTTTT.

The CDR3 reads CASSQGSRTSGTDTQYF. CDR3 nucleotide sequence: TGCGCCAGCAGCCAAGGTTCTCGGACTAGCGGCACAGATACGCAGTATTTT. The chain links TRBV4-3 to TRBJ2-3; 9 positions agree with TRBD2. V lost 1 base to trimming and J lost 1 base; unmatched junction nucleotides: 6. Per the germline V gene, CDR1 is LGHNA and CDR2 is YSLEER. This CDR3 is 17 amino acids long.

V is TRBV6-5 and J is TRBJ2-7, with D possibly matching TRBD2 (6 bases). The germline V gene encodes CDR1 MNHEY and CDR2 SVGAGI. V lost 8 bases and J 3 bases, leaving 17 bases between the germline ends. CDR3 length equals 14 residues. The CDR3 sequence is CASLSWGLYYEQYF. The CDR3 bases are TGTGCCAGCCTTTCCTGGGGACTGTACTACGAGCAGTACTTC.

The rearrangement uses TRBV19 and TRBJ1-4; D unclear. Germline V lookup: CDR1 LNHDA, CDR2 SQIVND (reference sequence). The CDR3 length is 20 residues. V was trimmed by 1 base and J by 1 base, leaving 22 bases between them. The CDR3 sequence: CASSIAPPYFSGGTNEKLFF. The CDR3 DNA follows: TGTGCCAGTAGTATAGCCCCCCCCTATTTTTCTGGTGGAACTAATGAAAAACTGTTTTTT. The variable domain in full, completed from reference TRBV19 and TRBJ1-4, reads DGGITQSPKYLFRKEGQNVTLSCEQNLNHDAMYWYRQDPGQGLRLIYYSQIVNDFQKGDIAEGYSVSREKKESFPLTVTSAQKNPTAFYLCASSIAPPYFSGGTNEKLFFGSGTQLSVL.

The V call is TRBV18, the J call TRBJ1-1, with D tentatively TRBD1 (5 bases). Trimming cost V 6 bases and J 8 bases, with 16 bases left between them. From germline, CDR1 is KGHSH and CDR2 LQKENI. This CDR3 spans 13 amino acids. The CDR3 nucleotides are TGTGCCAGCTCGACCAACCGGGACGCCGAAGCTTTCTTT. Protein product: CASSTNRDAEAFF.

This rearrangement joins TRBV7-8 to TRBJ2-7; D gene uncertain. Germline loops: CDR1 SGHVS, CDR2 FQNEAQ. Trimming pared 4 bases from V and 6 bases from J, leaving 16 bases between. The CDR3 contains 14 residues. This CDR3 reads CASSWRWPDGEQYF. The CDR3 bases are TGTGCCAGCAGCTGGCGCTGGCCAGATGGCGAGCAGTACTTC.

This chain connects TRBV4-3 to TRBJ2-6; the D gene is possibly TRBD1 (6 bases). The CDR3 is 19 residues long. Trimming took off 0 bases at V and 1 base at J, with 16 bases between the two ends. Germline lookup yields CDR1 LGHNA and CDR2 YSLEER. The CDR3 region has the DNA TGCGCCAGCAGCCAAGATGGGGGCAGGGGCCGTTCTGGGGCCAACGTCCTGACTTTC. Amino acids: CASSQDGGRGRSGANVLTF.

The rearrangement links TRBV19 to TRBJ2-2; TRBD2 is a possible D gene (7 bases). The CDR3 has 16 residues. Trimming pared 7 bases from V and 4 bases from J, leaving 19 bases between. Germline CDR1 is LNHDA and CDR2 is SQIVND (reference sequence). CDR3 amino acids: CASTNGGGRSTGELFF. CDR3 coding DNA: TGTGCCAGTACCAATGGGGGGGGGCGTAGCACCGGGGAGCTGTTTTTT.

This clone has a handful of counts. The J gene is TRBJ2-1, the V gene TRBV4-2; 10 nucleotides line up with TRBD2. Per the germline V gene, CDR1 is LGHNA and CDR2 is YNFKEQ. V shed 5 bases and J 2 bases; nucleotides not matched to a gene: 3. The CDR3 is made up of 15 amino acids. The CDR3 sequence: CASSSSGGAYNEQFF. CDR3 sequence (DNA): TGTGCCAGCAGCTCTAGCGGGGGCGCCTACAATGAGCAGTTCTTC.

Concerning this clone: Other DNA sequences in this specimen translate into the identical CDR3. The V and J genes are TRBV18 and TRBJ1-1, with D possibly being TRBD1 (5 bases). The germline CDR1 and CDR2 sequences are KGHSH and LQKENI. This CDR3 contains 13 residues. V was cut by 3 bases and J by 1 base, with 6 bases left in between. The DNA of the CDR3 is TGTGCCAGCTCACCTACAGGGAACACTGAAGCTTTCTTT. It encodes CASSPTGNTEAFF.

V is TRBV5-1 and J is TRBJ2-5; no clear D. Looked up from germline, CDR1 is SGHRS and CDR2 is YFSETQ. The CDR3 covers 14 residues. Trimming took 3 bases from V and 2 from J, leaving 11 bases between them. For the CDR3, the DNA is TGCGCCAGCAGCTCCCCGAGAGGACAAGAGACCCAGTACTTC. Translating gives CASSSPRGQETQYF.

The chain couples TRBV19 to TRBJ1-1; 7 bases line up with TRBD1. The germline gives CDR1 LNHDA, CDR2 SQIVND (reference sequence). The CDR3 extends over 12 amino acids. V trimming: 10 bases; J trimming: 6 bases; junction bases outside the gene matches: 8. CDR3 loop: CATTGVKAEAFF. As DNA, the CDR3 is TGTGCCACCACAGGGGTTAAGGCTGAAGCTTTCTTT.